Below, 25 T cell receptor beta chains from the same sample are listed, as sequenced in a study of human T cells and chemical hapten exposure. One entry per CDR3 protein, called by TCRdb with MiXCR from the RACE reads. The table lists around 100,000 distinct CDR3 sequences, 9.5% to 12% of them singletons. Indicated time point: patch test 1, 2 weeks after DPC sensitization. The treatment denotes: therapeutic diphenylcyclopropenone sensitization with weekly scalp DPC. The sequencing here drew on whole blood, taken in connection with sensitization to the hapten diphenylcyclopropenone (DPC). The source is a woman aged 40-49 years with alopecia areata. Some clones in this sample may be carry-over from other donors' samples.

This clonotype was detected a few times. This chain links TRBV6-5 with TRBJ1-6; 7 bases map to TRBD1. Germline values: CDR1 MNHEY, CDR2 SVGAGI. The CDR3 runs 14 residues. J was trimmed by 10 bases and V by 6 bases; bases with no gene match: 9. CDR3 sequence: CASRLTGDSSPLHF. Here the CDR3 DNA reads TGTGCCAGCAGATTAACAGGGGATTCATCACCCCTCCACTTT.

This clonotype was observed a few times. The V gene is TRBV7-2, the J gene TRBJ2-3; D call uncertain. Germline V gene lookup returns CDR1 SGHTA and CDR2 FQGNSA. The CDR3 length is 12 residues. V lost 4 bases and J lost 5, with 7 bases in between. This CDR3 reads CASSSERDTQYF. The CDR3, as DNA: TGTGCCAGCAGCTCTGAAAGAGATACGCAGTATTTT. Full variable domain (remainder filled in from reference TRBV7-2 and TRBJ2-3): GAGVSQSPSNKVTEKGKDVELRCDPISGHTALYWYRQSLGQGLEFLIYFQGNSAPDKSGLPSDRFSAERTGGSVSTLTIQRTQQEDSAVYLCASSSERDTQYFGPGTRLTVL.

The CDR3 spells CSASAGQNTEAFF. Here the CDR3 DNA reads TGCAGCGCATCCGCGGGACAGAACACTGAAGCTTTCTTT. The rearrangement uses TRBV29-1 and TRBJ1-1, with D tentatively TRBD1 (6 bases). CDR1 and CDR2 (germline): SQVTM, ANQGSEA. V was trimmed by 7 bases and J by 1 base, leaving 13 bases between them. The CDR3 is 13 amino acids.

The sample holds a few counts of this clonotype. The chain joins TRBV6-2 or TRBV6-3 to TRBJ2-7, with TRBD1 identical over 7 bases. This CDR3 has 15 residues. The germline V gene encodes CDR1 MNHEY and CDR2 SVGEGT. V was clipped by 6 bases and J by 0 bases; unmatched bases: 8. The CDR3 sequence is CASRRLGQVSYEQYF. The CDR3 DNA reads as TGTGCCAGCAGGCGTCTCGGACAGGTCTCCTACGAGCAGTACTTC.

This clonotype was observed many times. Compared with germline, one end of the junction differs, possibly owing to a read error. The chain has TRBV6-2 or TRBV6-3 and TRBJ1-2; 8 bases are a match to TRBD1. The CDR3 spans 14 residues. From germline, CDR1 is MNHEY and CDR2 SVGEGT. CDR3 coding DNA: TGTACCAGCAACTACAGGGGGGAGACGGATGGCTACACCTTC. Translated, it gives CTSNYRGETDGYTF.

This clonotype was observed many times. This chain connects TRBV19 to TRBJ2-1; D uncertain. The germline CDR1 and CDR2 sequences are LNHDA and SQIVND (reference sequence). Trimming pared 8 bases from V and 0 bases from J, leaving 14 bases between. CDR3 length: 15 residues. The CDR3 sequence is CASGLGPSSYNEQFF. CDR3 nucleotide sequence: TGTGCCAGTGGCCTCGGGCCTAGCTCCTACAATGAGCAGTTCTTC. Together with reference TRBV19 and TRBJ2-1, the CDR3 gives the full variable domain: DGGITQSPKYLFRKEGQNVTLSCEQNLNHDAMYWYRQDPGQGLRLIYYSQIVNDFQKGDIAEGYSVSREKKESFPLTVTSAQKNPTAFYLCASGLGPSSYNEQFFGPGTRLTVL.

The chain carries TRBV27 and TRBJ2-1; TRBD1 aligns across 8 bases. V lost 0 bases to trimming and J lost 1 base; unmatched junction nucleotides: 8. CDR3 length: 18 residues. Germline V lookup: CDR1 MNHEY, CDR2 SMNVEV (reference sequence). CDR3 DNA: TGTGCCAGCAGTTTATCGCCAGACAGGGGCCTATCCTACAATGAGCAGTTCTTC. Protein: CASSLSPDRGLSYNEQFF.

This clonotype was counted at least ten times. The chain combines TRBV20-1 with TRBJ2-5; TRBD1 might be the D (5 bases). The CDR3 spans 14 residues. CDR1 and CDR2 from the germline V gene are DFQATT and SNEGSKA (reference sequence). V shed 0 bases and J shed 2 bases, with 10 bases lying between them. DNA for the CDR3: TGCAGTGCTAGAGATGCGACAGATCAAGAGACCCAGTACTTC. Translated, it gives CSARDATDQETQYF.

This clonotype has a count of ten or more. This chain links TRBV12-5 with TRBJ1-5; unclear D gene. Trimming took 6 bases from V and 7 from J, leaving 10 bases between them. The CDR3 sequence is 12 residues long. Germline values: CDR1 LGHNT, CDR2 FRNRAP. The DNA of the CDR3 is TGTGCTAGTGGCCTCATGGAACAGCCCCAGCATTTT. Translated, it gives CASGLMEQPQHF.

This clonotype was counted between two and nine times. The chain links TRBV30 to TRBJ2-7, with D unresolved. In germline, CDR1 is GTSNPN, CDR2 SVGIG (reference sequence). This CDR3 has 14 residues. Trimming took 0 bases from V and 2 from J, leaving 11 bases between them. The CDR3 sequence is CAWSVALGPYEQYF. In DNA form, the CDR3 reads TGTGCCTGGAGTGTAGCCCTCGGCCCCTACGAGCAGTACTTC.

This clonotype was found many times. The chain combines TRBV20-1 with TRBJ1-5; no clear D. Per the germline V gene, CDR1 is DFQATT and CDR2 is SNEGSKA (reference sequence). V gave up 8 bases and J gave up 1 base, with 12 bases separating them. The CDR3 covers 13 residues. The CDR3 loop is CSRCLWSNQPQHF. The CDR3 bases are TGCAGTAGATGTCTGTGGAGCAATCAGCCCCAGCATTTT.

The chain is built from TRBV20-1 and TRBJ2-4; 9 bases are a match to TRBD1. The CDR3 extends over 14 amino acids. The germline gives CDR1 DFQATT, CDR2 SNEGSKA (reference sequence). V gave up 4 bases and J gave up 9 bases; unmatched junction bases: 10. The CDR3 region is CSAKQGANGGIQYF. The CDR3 DNA reads as TGCAGTGCTAAACAGGGGGCTAACGGGGGCATTCAGTACTTC.

This clonotype came up many times. The chain joins TRBV5-4 to TRBJ1-1; D may be TRBD1 (6 bases). Trimming shortened V by 5 bases and J by 1 base, and 12 bases separated the two germline ends. The CDR3 is 14 amino acids. The germline V gene has CDR1 SGHNT and CDR2 YYREEE (reference sequence). The CDR3 spells CASRSKTGNTEAFF. CDR3 nucleotides: TGTGCCAGCAGGAGCAAGACAGGGAACACTGAAGCTTTCTTT.

This clonotype was recorded at least ten times. The gene calls are TRBV11-2 and TRBJ1-6, with D unclear. With 0 bases removed from V and 0 bases from J, the gap between germline ends came to 12 bases. This CDR3 is 18 amino acids long. Germline CDR1 and CDR2: SGHAT and FQNNGV. The CDR3 spells CASSLDRVPSSYNSPLHF. CDR3 DNA sequence: TGTGCCAGCAGCTTAGATCGGGTCCCGAGCTCCTATAATTCACCCCTCCACTTT.

This clonotype has just a few counts. CDR3 amino acids: CASSDERSYEQYF. CDR3 in DNA: TGTGCCAGCAGTGACGAAAGGTCCTACGAGCAGTACTTC. The chain is built from TRBV28 and TRBJ2-7, with D uncertain. V shed 5 bases and J shed 1 base, with 9 bases lying between them. CDR1 is MDHEN and CDR2 is SYDVKM in the germline V gene. This CDR3 contains 13 residues.

A few counts support this clonotype. V and J are TRBV21-1 and TRBJ2-1; no DNA check was done on the table's D call, TRBD2. TRBV21-1 is recorded as a pseudogene. The CDR3 has 16 residues. The DNA of the CDR3 is TGTGCCAGCAGCCCACGGACATCCCGCGGATACAATGAGCAGTTCTTC. Residues: CASSPRTSRGYNEQFF.

Only a few counts were recorded for this clonotype. The chain links TRBV19 to TRBJ1-5; D call uncertain. V was cut by 4 bases and J by 3 bases, with 10 bases left in between. Germline values: CDR1 LNHDA, CDR2 SQIVND (reference sequence). The CDR3 length is 14 residues. CDR3 loop: CASSNTRNNQPQHF. As DNA, the CDR3 is TGTGCCAGTAGTAATACCAGAAACAATCAGCCCCAGCATTTT.

This clonotype turned up a few times. The chain employs TRBV12-3 or TRBV12-4 and TRBJ2-4; tentative D call: TRBD2 (5 bases). V was shortened by 5 bases and J by 8 bases, with 22 bases between the two germline ends. This CDR3 has 16 amino acids. The DNA for the CDR3 is TGTGCCAGCAGTCCCGGGGTCCAAGGGCTTGGGGACATTCAGTACTTC. This gives the protein CASSPGVQGLGDIQYF.

The V and J genes are TRBV11-2 and TRBJ1-3, with TRBD1 matching over 7 bases. The germline CDR1 and CDR2 sequences are SGHAT and FQNNGV. Losses at the gene ends were 5 bases for V and 1 base for J; bases not matched to a gene: 8. This CDR3 has 16 residues. The CDR3 loop is CASSPFPGGSGNTIYF. The DNA for the CDR3 is TGTGCCAGCAGCCCATTCCCAGGGGGTTCTGGAAACACCATATATTTT.

This clonotype was detected ten times or more. The chain is built from TRBV6-2 or TRBV6-3 and TRBJ2-5; D gene uncertain. The length of the CDR3 is 11 residues. Trimming cost V 2 bases and J 3 bases, with 1 base left between them. The V gene's germline CDR1 is MNHEY and CDR2 SVGEGT. CDR3 nucleotides: TGTGCCAGCAGTTACGAAGAGACCCAGTACTTC. Protein product: CASSYEETQYF.

This clonotype was counted only a few times. The rearrangement joins TRBV29-1 to TRBJ2-2; D may be TRBD2 (5 bases). The CDR3 is 13 amino acids. The V end lost 5 bases, the J end lost 1 base, and 8 bases lay between the germline ends. In germline, CDR1 is SQVTM, CDR2 ANQGSEA. The DNA for the CDR3 is TGCAGCGTTAGTCGGGGGAACACCGGGGAGCTGTTTTTT. It codes for CSVSRGNTGELFF.

The DNA of the CDR3 is TGTGCCTGGAGTGTATCGGACAGGGTGGTGGATACGCAGTATTTT. Its translation: CAWSVSDRVVDTQYF. The V call is TRBV30, the J call TRBJ2-3; TRBD1 matches 8 bases. There are 15 residues in the CDR3. The V and J ends lost 0 bases and 6 bases, in that order; junction bases with no gene match: 8. Looked up from germline, CDR1 is GTSNPN and CDR2 is SVGIG (reference sequence).

This clonotype was recorded many times. The V call is TRBV11-2, the J call TRBJ2-7, with a possible D match to TRBD1 (6 bases). Per germline, CDR1 SGHAT and CDR2 FQNNGV. This CDR3 comprises 13 residues. The V end lost 6 bases, the J end lost 3 bases, and 12 bases lay between the germline ends. The CDR3 here is CASSDRTGYEQYF. CDR3 coding DNA: TGTGCCAGCAGTGACAGGACGGGCTACGAGCAGTACTTC. Filled out from reference TRBV11-2 and TRBJ2-7, the complete variable domain reads EAGVAQSPRYKIIEKRQSVAFWCNPISGHATLYWYQQILGQGPKLLIQFQNNGVVDDSQLPKDRFSAERLKGVDSTLKIQPAKLEDSAVYLCASSDRTGYEQYFGPGTRLTVT.

The V gene is TRBV20-1, the J gene TRBJ2-7; D possibly uses TRBD1 or TRBD2 (5 bases each). The CDR3 is 14 residues long. V was pared by 0 bases and J by 2 bases, with 11 bases between. In germline, CDR1 is DFQATT, CDR2 SNEGSKA (reference sequence). CDR3 region: CSARDPRGPYEQYF. The CDR3 coding sequence is TGCAGTGCTAGAGACCCCCGGGGCCCCTACGAGCAGTACTTC.

The rearrangement links TRBV29-1 to TRBJ1-1; no firm D call. The CDR3 extends over 13 amino acids. Germline-derived CDR1 and CDR2 are SQVTM and ANQGSEA. V gave up 1 base and J gave up 1 base, with 7 bases separating them. Here the CDR3 reads CSVEVRPNTEAFF. The CDR3 DNA reads TGCAGCGTTGAAGTCAGGCCGAACACTGAAGCTTTCTTT.